The 25 T cell receptor beta chains in this list originate from one sample, sequenced in a study of shared clonotypes between healthy human individuals. Data came from immunoSEQ multiplex PCR; TCRdb stores just in-frame clones and leaves some out. Counted here are millions of clones, less than 95% occurring once; the ten biggest clones make up 0.85% to 1.2%. Naivety among CD8 cells was defined by CD45RO negativity and positive CCR7 selection, thereby excluding terminally differentiated effector memory CD45RA+ cells. Sequencing was done on a sample of naive CD8+ T cells sorted from blood. All receptors derive from a man younger than 35 in good health.

This clone has just one count. The same CDR3 also results from other DNA sequences found in this sample. V gene TRBV4-3 combines with J gene TRBJ2-7; D might be TRBD1 (6 bases). Germline V CDR1 and CDR2: LGHNA, YSLEER. Trimming removed 0 bases at V and 0 bases at J, with 9 bases between. CDR3 size: 15 residues. CDR3 amino acids: CASSQDKDSSYEQYF. In DNA, the CDR3 is TGCGCCAGCAGCCAAGATAAGGACAGCTCCTACGAGCAGTACTTC.

The V and J genes are TRBV4-1 and TRBJ1-6, with D hard to call. V lost 0 bases and J 9 bases, leaving 9 bases between the germline ends. Germline CDR1 and CDR2: MGHRA and YSYEKL. This CDR3 has 14 amino acids. CDR3 region: CASSQDAESSPLHF. The DNA for the CDR3 is TGCGCCAGCAGCCAAGATGCGGAAAGTTCACCCCTCCACTTT.

V and J are TRBV6-5 and TRBJ1-1; D is ambiguous. This CDR3 spans 14 amino acids. V was cut by 4 bases and J by 3 bases, with 12 bases left in between. Germline loops: CDR1 MNHEY, CDR2 SVGAGI. In nucleotides, the CDR3 is TGTGCCAGCAGTTCATCCGGGTTCTACACTGAAGCTTTCTTT. Its protein product is CASSSSGFYTEAFF.

V gene TRBV28 combines with J gene TRBJ2-7; D gene ambiguous. CDR1 and CDR2 from the germline V gene are MDHEN and SYDVKM. The CDR3 is 12 residues long. V lost 3 bases, J lost 5 bases, and 8 bases lay in between. The CDR3 spells CASSFSPHEQYF. In DNA form, the CDR3 reads TGTGCCAGCAGTTTTTCCCCCCACGAGCAGTACTTC.

Points on this clone: The same CDR3 can be traced to other DNA sequences in this sample. The rearrangement links TRBV9 to TRBJ2-2; 9 bases align to TRBD1. The V gene end was trimmed by 4 bases and the J gene end by 5 bases; junction bases not matched to a gene: 3. CDR1 is SGDLS, CDR2 YYNGEE, per germline. CDR3 size: 14 residues. This chain's CDR3 is CASSLTGGTGELFF. CDR3 coding DNA: TGTGCCAGCAGCTTGACAGGGGGAACCGGGGAGCTGTTTTTT.

The rearrangement joins TRBV5-1 to TRBJ2-7; no reliable D call. The ends were cut back, 4 bases at V and 4 bases at J, with 12 bases in the middle. Germline V gene sequence: CDR1 SGHRS, CDR2 YFSETQ. The CDR3 is made up of 13 amino acids. The CDR3 is CASSLGIGYEQYF. CDR3 in DNA: TGCGCCAGCAGCCTCGGAATCGGGTACGAGCAGTACTTC.

The rearrangement joins TRBV4-3 to TRBJ2-1, with 10 bases identical to TRBD2. V shed 0 bases and J 9 bases; nucleotides not matched to a gene: 8. This CDR3 is 16 amino acids long. Germline V gene data show CDR1 as LGHNA and CDR2 as YSLEER. The CDR3 sequence: CASSQDHPSGSGEQFF. CDR3 DNA sequence: TGCGCCAGCAGCCAAGATCATCCTAGCGGGAGTGGTGAGCAGTTCTTC.

The rearrangement uses TRBV27 and TRBJ1-1, with D unresolved. The CDR3 runs to 15 residues. V dropped 6 bases and J dropped 1 base, with 15 bases sitting between them. CDR1 and CDR2 (germline): MNHEY, SMNVEV (reference sequence). CDR3 coding DNA: TGTGCCAGCAGCTTCCTAGAGAGACAGAACACTGAAGCTTTCTTT. Residues: CASSFLERQNTEAFF.

The chain carries TRBV27 and TRBJ2-7; 9 bases line up with TRBD1. In germline, CDR1 is MNHEY, CDR2 SMNVEV (reference sequence). This CDR3 spans 15 amino acids. V lost 6 bases, J lost 2 bases, and 8 bases stayed unmatched. For the CDR3, the DNA is TGTGCCAGCAGCCCCTGGACAGGGGACCCCTACGAGCAGTACTTC. Its translation: CASSPWTGDPYEQYF.

This clone has a single count. The rearrangement uses TRBV7-6 and TRBJ2-2; TRBD1 aligns across 10 bases. Germline CDR1 SGHVS, CDR2 FNYEAQ. This CDR3 has 16 residues. V gave up 4 bases and J gave up 5 bases; unmatched junction bases: 7. Here the CDR3 reads CASSSPGTGVTGELFF. CDR3 in DNA: TGTGCCAGCAGCTCCCCCGGGACAGGGGTAACCGGGGAGCTGTTTTTT.

A remark on this clone: In the same sample, other DNA sequences code for this CDR3. CDR3 loop: CASSLSRQGPYEQYF. The CDR3 nucleotides read TGTGCCAGCAGTTTATCGCGCCAGGGCCCCTACGAGCAGTACTTC. The V call is TRBV27, the J call TRBJ2-7; the D gene is possibly TRBD1 (5 bases). Germline assignment: CDR1 MNHEY and CDR2 SMNVEV (reference sequence). Trimming cost V 0 bases and J 2 bases, with 11 bases left between them. This CDR3 has 15 residues.

The gene calls are TRBV5-1 and TRBJ2-5, with D possibly matching TRBD2 (6 bases). Germline assignment: CDR1 SGHRS and CDR2 YFSETQ. Trimming removed 0 bases at V and 6 bases at J, with 12 bases between. The CDR3 runs 14 residues. CDR3: CASSLVRGEQTQYF. Written as DNA, the CDR3 is TGCGCCAGCAGCTTGGTGCGGGGCGAACAGACCCAGTACTTC.

V usage is TRBV7-3 and J usage is TRBJ2-5; no reliable D call. V lost 0 bases and J 4 bases, leaving 9 bases between the germline ends. The germline V gene encodes CDR1 SGHTA and CDR2 FQGTGA. The CDR3 contains 14 residues. The CDR3 region has the DNA TGTGCCAGCAGCTTAACAGGGCTGGGAGAGACCCAGTACTTC. Protein product: CASSLTGLGETQYF.

The chain carries TRBV15 and TRBJ2-5; D possibly uses TRBD1 or TRBD2 (5 bases each). V shed 2 bases and J shed 9 bases, with 19 bases lying between them. The CDR3 contains 15 residues. Germline CDR1 reads LNHNV; CDR2 reads YYDKDF (reference sequence). The DNA for the CDR3 is TGTGCCACCAGCAGACCCGGGACCCTCCAGGATGCCCAGTACTTC. It codes for CATSRPGTLQDAQYF.

The rearrangement joins TRBV4-1 to TRBJ1-5, with D tentatively TRBD1 (5 bases). Germline lookup yields CDR1 MGHRA and CDR2 YSYEKL. Trimming took 0 bases from V and 4 from J, leaving 10 bases between them. The CDR3 is made up of 15 amino acids. CDR3 sequence: CASSQDIGANQPQHF. The CDR3 bases are TGCGCCAGCAGCCAAGATATAGGGGCTAATCAGCCCCAGCATTTT.

A note on this clone: The junction departs from germline at one end; a sequencing error may be responsible. The chain combines TRBV7-7 with TRBJ2-1; D is possibly TRBD2 (5 bases). Germline assignment: CDR1 SSHAT and CDR2 FNYEAQ (reference sequence). CDR3 length: 14 residues. The CDR3 reads CASSAGLLGNEQFF. CDR3 nucleotides: TGTGCTAGCAGCGCGGGCCTCCTAGGCAATGAGCAGTTCTTC.

V and J are TRBV7-9 and TRBJ2-2; tentatively, D is TRBD1 (5 bases). V was cut by 1 base and J by 4 bases, with 13 bases left in between. CDR3 length: 16 amino acids. Germline CDR1 and CDR2: SEHNR and FQNEAQ (reference sequence). CDR3 sequence: CASSLVEVRGTGELFF. In nucleotides, the CDR3 is TGTGCCAGCAGCTTAGTTGAAGTTAGGGGCACCGGGGAGCTGTTTTTT.

This chain joins TRBV4-3 and TRBJ2-1, with D uncertain. The CDR3 is 16 residues long. The germline CDR1 and CDR2 sequences are LGHNA and YSLEER. Trimming stripped 0 bases from V and 0 bases from J, with 9 bases between. The CDR3: CASSQDTISSYNEQFF. The DNA for the CDR3 is TGCGCCAGCAGCCAAGACACTATAAGCTCCTACAATGAGCAGTTCTTC.

V and J are TRBV6-1 and TRBJ2-7, with 9 bases fitting TRBD1. Trimming removed 3 bases from V and 3 bases from J; junction bases left unmatched: 3. CDR1 is MNHNS and CDR2 is SASEGT in the germline V gene. The length of the CDR3 is 14 residues. CDR3 bases: TGTGCCAGCAGTGATTGGACAGGGGTCTACGAGCAGTACTTC. It encodes CASSDWTGVYEQYF.

The DNA of the CDR3 is TGTGCCAGCAGCCCAGCGAACACCGGGGAGCTGTTTTTT. Protein sequence: CASSPANTGELFF. The J gene is TRBJ2-2, the V gene TRBV5-6, with D unclear. The CDR3 contains 13 residues. The germline gives CDR1 SGHDT, CDR2 YYEEEE. Trimming left V 4 bases short and J 0 bases short, with 4 bases between.

In the case of this clone: Other DNA sequences from this sample encode an identical CDR3 as well. The chain employs TRBV7-9 and TRBJ2-7; D is perhaps TRBD2 (7 bases). Germline V gene lookup returns CDR1 SEHNR and CDR2 FQNEAQ (reference sequence). The germline V and J ends were trimmed by 1 base and 0 bases, with 10 bases remaining between them. The CDR3 has 15 amino acids. The CDR3 reads CASSLVRGGSYEQYF. As DNA, the CDR3 is TGTGCCAGCAGCTTAGTGAGGGGGGGCTCCTACGAGCAGTACTTC. The full variable domain, with the rest looked up from reference TRBV7-9 and TRBJ2-7, is DTGVSQNPRHKITKRGQNVTFRCDPISEHNRLYWYRQTLGQGPEFLTYFQNEAQLEKSRLLSDRFSAERPKGSFSTLEIQRTEQGDSAMYLCASSLVRGGSYEQYFGPGTRLTVT.

This chain joins TRBV30 and TRBJ2-7, with 7 bases fitting TRBD1. CDR3 length equals 15 residues. Germline V gene sequence: CDR1 GTSNPN, CDR2 SVGIG (reference sequence). V lost 2 bases and J lost 3; bases outside the gene matches: 10. The CDR3 sequence: CAWSHGDSRIYEQYF. As DNA, the CDR3 is TGTGCCTGGAGTCACGGGGACAGCCGAATCTACGAGCAGTACTTC.

This clone was counted between two and nine times. V usage is TRBV6-5 and J usage is TRBJ1-3; 8 bases are a match to TRBD1. In germline, CDR1 is MNHEY, CDR2 SVGAGI. V was clipped by 7 bases and J by 8 bases; unmatched bases: 10. This CDR3 contains 14 residues. CDR3 DNA sequence: TGTGCCAGCAAGGGCGGACAGGGCCCTGACACCATATATTTT. This codes for CASKGGQGPDTIYF.

This sequence joins TRBV7-2 and TRBJ2-2; TRBD1 matches 9 bases. The CDR3 has 16 amino acids. Germline assignment: CDR1 SGHTA and CDR2 FQGNSA. The V and J ends lost 7 bases and 1 base, in that order; junction bases with no gene match: 7. In DNA, the CDR3 is TGTGCCAGCAACCTACGACAGGGGGTGAACACCGGGGAGCTGTTTTTT. Residues: CASNLRQGVNTGELFF. Using reference TRBV7-2 and TRBJ2-2 for the parts outside the CDR3, the full variable domain is GAGVSQSPSNKVTEKGKDVELRCDPISGHTALYWYRQSLGQGLEFLIYFQGNSAPDKSGLPSDRFSAERTGGSVSTLTIQRTQQEDSAVYLCASNLRQGVNTGELFFGEGSRLTVL.

The rearrangement joins TRBV11-2 to TRBJ2-5; D unclear. This CDR3 spans 13 amino acids. Germline V gives CDR1 SGHAT, CDR2 FQNNGV. Deletions cut 5 bases from V and 7 bases from J, with 14 bases between. The CDR3 nucleotides are TGTGCCAGCAGCACAATGGTAGCTGGGACCCAGTACTTC. This translates into CASSTMVAGTQYF.